This TCR beta chain was identified in a study of T cells after yellow fever vaccination. UMIs and a universal primer site were added when TCR cDNA was made by 5'RACE template switching. TCRdb re-called the 5' RACE reads through MiXCR, storing one row per CDR3 protein. The sample lists 200,000 to 250,000 distinct CDR3 sequences; approximately 3.2% were seen once. V dropped 5 bases and J dropped 7; count of bases not matched to a gene: 6. The CDR3 sequence is 14 residues long. Germline assignment: CDR1 LGHNA and CDR2 YNFKEQ. This clonotype was detected many times. Its antigen is unidentified. Overall study findings and caveats: Any FACS-sorted repertoire could hold abundant clonotypes that contaminate it from the bulk population.

This chain links TRBV4-2 with TRBJ1-4, with 8 bases identical to TRBD1. The TCR originated in a man in his late teens or twenties who received the YFV17D yellow fever vaccine. The input for sequencing was CD4+ T cells sorted from PBMCs, taken 10 days after the yellow fever booster vaccination. The DNA of the CDR3 is TGTGCCAGCAGCTCAGGGGGCGCAGGTGAAAAACTGTTTTTT. Translating it yields CASSSGGAGEKLFF.